This T cell receptor (beta chain) was sequenced in a study of blood T cell repertoires in COVID-19. Turning to the study itself: The study drew acute and convalescent COVID-19 samples from the United States, Italy and Spain.

Clones were sequenced by immunoSEQ multiplex PCR, and TCRdb holds only the in-frame ones, with some missing. The table shows more than 150,000 clones, with 70% to 80% occurring only once. Germline values: CDR1 SGHTA, CDR2 FQGTGA. Germline trimming cut 3 bases from V and 2 bases from J; bases unmatched to any gene: 4. This CDR3 spans 15 amino acids. The chain couples TRBV7-3 to TRBJ2-5; 9 bases are a match to TRBD1. The sample consisted of PBMCs or T cells enriched from blood (not recorded which). The sequence came from a woman in her forties or fifties who had recovered from COVID-19. The CDR3 DNA reads TGTGCCAGCAGCTTGGACAGGGGCAAACAAGAGACCCAGTACTTC. Protein: CASSLDRGKQETQYF.